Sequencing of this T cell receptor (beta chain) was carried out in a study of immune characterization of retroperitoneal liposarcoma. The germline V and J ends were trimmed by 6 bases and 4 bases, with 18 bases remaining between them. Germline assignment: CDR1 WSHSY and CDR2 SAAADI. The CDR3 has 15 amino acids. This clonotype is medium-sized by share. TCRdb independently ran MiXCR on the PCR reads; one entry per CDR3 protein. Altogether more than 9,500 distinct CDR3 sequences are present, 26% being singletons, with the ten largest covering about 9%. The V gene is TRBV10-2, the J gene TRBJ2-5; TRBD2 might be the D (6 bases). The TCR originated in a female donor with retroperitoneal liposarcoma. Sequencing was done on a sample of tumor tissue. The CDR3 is CASSGDSGGAETQYF. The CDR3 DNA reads TGCGCCAGCAGCGGTGACTCAGGCGGGGCAGAGACCCAGTACTTC.